Listed here are 16 T cell receptor beta chains from one sample, sequenced in a study of tumor-infiltrating lymphocytes in oesophageal squamous cell carcinoma. MiXCR was run by TCRdb on the PCR reads, yielding one entry per CDR3 protein. In the table there are some 15,000 distinct CDR3 sequences, more than 45% of which are singletons. The sequenced material came from esophageal tumor tissue. These receptors came from a female donor with esophageal squamous cell carcinoma.

The J gene is TRBJ2-4, the V gene TRBV6-8, with no clear D. The better agreement between TRBJ2-7 and the DNA end casts doubt on the J call. In germline, CDR1 is MNHGY, CDR2 SAAAGT. The CDR3 is 14 residues long. CDR3 sequence (DNA): TGTGCCAGCAGTTCAGGACCCGAATACTACGAGCAGTACTTC. Translation gives CASSSGPEYYEQYF.

The chain has TRBV24-1 and TRBJ2-1, with 7 bases identical to TRBD1. This CDR3 has 16 amino acids. CDR1 is KGHDR, CDR2 SFDVKD, per germline. V was pared by 4 bases and J by 7 bases, with 12 bases of the junction left unmatched. The CDR3: CATSDPSGTARNEQFF. In DNA form, the CDR3 reads TGTGCCACCAGTGACCCGTCCGGGACAGCTCGAAATGAGCAGTTCTTC.

The chain is built from TRBV7-2 and TRBJ2-1; the match to TRBD2 covers 8 bases. This CDR3 comprises 16 residues. Trimming cost V 5 bases and J 2 bases; bases outside gene matches: 8. Looked up from germline, CDR1 is SGHTA and CDR2 is FQGNSA. CDR3 in amino acids: CASSPVTGGTYNEQFF. CDR3 sequence (DNA): TGTGCCAGCAGCCCTGTAACGGGGGGGACCTACAATGAGCAGTTCTTC.

The chain joins TRBV12-3 or TRBV12-4 to TRBJ2-3; 12 bases match TRBD2. CDR3 size: 16 residues. V shed 5 bases, J shed 3 bases, and the junction held 6 bases outside the gene matches. CDR3 sequence (DNA): TGTGCCAGCAGTCGACTAGCGGGGGCAGTGACAGATACGCAGTATTTT. Its protein is CASSRLAGAVTDTQYF.

The J gene is TRBJ2-6, the V gene TRBV5-1, with 7 bases aligning to TRBD1. CDR3 length: 17 amino acids. J was trimmed by 0 bases and V by 4 bases; bases with no gene match: 7. From germline, CDR1 is SGHRS and CDR2 YFSETQ. CDR3 amino acids: CASSRGTASSGANVLTF. CDR3 coding DNA: TGCGCCAGCAGCCGTGGGACAGCGAGCTCTGGGGCCAACGTCCTGACTTTC.

There are many counts of this clonotype. This chain joins TRBV27 and TRBJ2-1; the D is unclear. V lost 5 bases and J 7 bases, leaving 15 bases between the germline ends. The CDR3 contains 14 residues. CDR1 is MNHEY, CDR2 SMNVEV, per germline (reference sequence). For the CDR3, the DNA is TGTGCCAGCAGTCGTCTCACCCTAGAGAATGAGCAGTTCTTC. Translating it yields CASSRLTLENEQFF.

This clonotype was detected a few times. Since no conserved phenylalanine or tryptophan closes the CDR3, a read error is the likely cause. The limits of the CDR3 on the DNA are not certain, so only TCRdb's listed CDR3 is given. V gene TRBV7-9 combines with J gene TRBJ2-6; TRBD1, as called in the table, went unchecked against the DNA. The CDR3 spans 17 residues, counting both ends. Looked up from germline, CDR1 is SEHNR and CDR2 is FQNEAQ (reference sequence). CDR3 in amino acids: CASREGGLAKNIQYFGA.

V is TRBV12-3 or TRBV12-4 and J is TRBJ2-3; 9 bases agree with TRBD2. The J call may be wrong; the DNA end is better matched by TRBJ2-5. The CDR3 totals 19 residues. In nucleotides, the CDR3 is TGTGCCAGCAGTTTAAATCAAGCGGGGGGCCCCTCTTCCTTAGAGACCCAGTACTTC. It yields the protein CASSLNQAGGPSSLETQYF.

The V gene is TRBV18, the J gene TRBJ2-2, with TRBD2 as a possible D gene (6 bases). V was pared by 3 bases and J by 6 bases, with 11 bases between. CDR3 length equals 14 residues. CDR1 and CDR2 (germline): KGHSH, LQKENI. DNA for the CDR3: TGTGCCAGCTCACCGCAGGGACTCTCCGGGGAGCTGTTTTTT. Its translation: CASSPQGLSGELFF.

This clonotype has a count of ten or more. The chain carries TRBV2 and TRBJ1-1; tentative D call: TRBD1 (6 bases). The CDR3 runs to 13 residues. Germline-derived CDR1 and CDR2 are SNHLY and FYNNEI. V shed 6 bases and J shed 5 bases, with 13 bases lying between them. CDR3 sequence (DNA): TGTGCCAGCAGAGACAGGAGGGAGACTGAAGCTTTCTTT. The encoded protein is CASRDRRETEAFF.

This clonotype has only a few counts. The conserved phenylalanine or tryptophan is not found at the CDR3 terminus, so this likely reflects a read error. The DNA is omitted, as the CDR3 cannot be located on it reliably, and the CDR3 follows TCRdb's listing. The chain carries TRBV7-9 and TRBJ2-6; the tabulated D call, TRBD2, remains unverified against the DNA. The CDR3 is 16 residues long, ends included. The germline V gene has CDR1 SEHNR and CDR2 FQNEAQ (reference sequence). The CDR3 sequence: CASSYPDGTRDQYFGA.

The rearrangement joins TRBV7-8 to TRBJ1-5; 7 nucleotides match TRBD1. Germline trimming cut 4 bases from V and 6 bases from J; bases unmatched to any gene: 6. Germline values: CDR1 SGHVS, CDR2 FQNEAQ. This CDR3 spans 14 amino acids. CDR3 coding DNA: TGTGCCAGCAGCTGGCCAGGGGGTGGTCAGCCCCAGCATTTT. Its protein product is CASSWPGGGQPQHF. Combining the CDR3 with reference TRBV7-8 and TRBJ1-5 gives the whole variable domain GAGVSQSPRYKVAKRGQDVALRCDPISGHVSLFWYQQALGQGPEFLTYFQNEAQLDKSGLPSDRFFAERPEGSVSTLKIQRTQQEDSAVYLCASSWPGGGQPQHFGDGTRLSIL.

This clonotype was counted only a few times. The DNA is left out, because the CDR3 cannot be placed on it with certainty; the CDR3 is given as TCRdb lists it. V gene TRBV12-3 or TRBV12-4 combines with J gene TRBJ2-6; the D segment call TRBD1 is taken from the table without a DNA check. The CDR3 has 17 residues if both end residues are counted. This CDR3 is CASNPLRDAELWLHLRF.

V usage is TRBV28 and J usage is TRBJ2-1; D call uncertain. V gave up 6 bases and J gave up 4 bases, with 4 bases separating them. Germline V gives CDR1 MDHEN, CDR2 SYDVKM. The length of the CDR3 is 11 residues. In DNA form, the CDR3 reads TGTGCCAGCAGAATATACAATGAGCAGTTCTTC. This translates into CASRIYNEQFF. The complete variable domain, with remaining parts taken from reference TRBV28 and TRBJ2-1, reads DVKVTQSSRYLVKRTGEKVFLECVQDMDHENMFWYRQDPGLGLRLIYFSYDVKMKEKGDIPEGYSVSREKKERFSLILESASTNQTSMYLCASRIYNEQFFGPGTRLTVL.

The CDR3 region has the DNA TGTGCCAGCAGTCGCCGATCCGGACACACTGAAGCTTTCTTT. Protein: CASSRRSGHTEAFF. This rearrangement joins TRBV7-8 to TRBJ1-1; D uncertain. Germline V CDR1 and CDR2: SGHVS, FQNEAQ. The CDR3 has 14 amino acids. V was clipped by 6 bases and J by 3 bases, with 14 bases between them. The complete variable domain, with remaining parts taken from reference TRBV7-8 and TRBJ1-1, reads GAGVSQSPRYKVAKRGQDVALRCDPISGHVSLFWYQQALGQGPEFLTYFQNEAQLDKSGLPSDRFFAERPEGSVSTLKIQRTQQEDSAVYLCASSRRSGHTEAFFGQGTRLTVV.

Relative to its sample, this clonotype is medium-sized. This chain joins TRBV28 and TRBJ1-5; a possible D gene is TRBD1 (6 bases). There are 12 residues in the CDR3. V shed 10 bases and J shed 6 bases, with 13 bases lying between them. Per germline, CDR1 MDHEN and CDR2 SYDVKM. CDR3 sequence: CATRGVGQPQHF. CDR3 bases: TGTGCCACCAGGGGCGTGGGTCAGCCCCAGCATTTT.